Presented here are 22 T cell receptor beta chains from one specimen sequenced in a study of T cells in Graves' hyperthyroidism and ophthalmopathy. RNA transcripts served as the template for amplifying TCR beta CDR3 regions. HTBI primers were employed in a first-round RT-PCR of the TCR CDR3. One entry per CDR3 protein, called by TCRdb with MiXCR from the multiplex PCR reads. The sample comprises 200,000 to 250,000 distinct CDR3 sequences, less than 20% of which are singletons, and about 30% rests with the top ten. The sequencing sample was made of blood. Source of these receptors: a woman aged 18-30 years with Graves' ophthalmopathy.

This clonotype was recorded many times. The chain carries TRBV6-1 and TRBJ1-3; no definite D call. Trimming left V 1 base short and J 8 bases short, with 12 bases between. The CDR3 runs 14 residues. The germline gives CDR1 MNHNS, CDR2 SASEGT. The CDR3 nucleotides are TGTGCCAGCAGTGAAGTTAACCGGGGAGACACCATATATTTT. Its protein product is CASSEVNRGDTIYF.

This clonotype has a count of ten or more. J is TRBJ2-7 and V is TRBV29-1, with TRBD1 identical over 7 bases. V gave up 1 base and J gave up 2 bases; unmatched junction bases: 2. The CDR3 has 13 amino acids. Germline values: CDR1 SQVTM, CDR2 ANQGSEA. CDR3 bases: TGCAGCGTTGAAGGCCAGGGGGCCTACGAGCAGTACTTC. Its protein product is CSVEGQGAYEQYF.

This clonotype was seen many times. The chain has TRBV3-1 and TRBJ1-2, with 7 bases identical to TRBD1. The CDR3 has 14 residues. The V segment lost 8 bases and the J segment 2 bases; nucleotides outside the gene matches: 8. CDR1 and CDR2 from the germline V gene are LGHDT and YNNKEL (reference sequence). The CDR3 DNA reads as TGTGCCAGCCCCGATCCAGGGGGAAACTATGGCTACACCTTC. This encodes CASPDPGGNYGYTF.

The genes are TRBV19 and TRBJ2-7; a weak D match, TRBD1 (6 bases). The length of the CDR3 is 15 residues. The V and J ends lost 3 bases and 6 bases respectively, with 18 bases between them. The germline V gene encodes CDR1 LNHDA and CDR2 SQIVND (reference sequence). The CDR3 region is CASSILSQGVREQYF. CDR3 DNA sequence: TGTGCCAGTAGTATTCTTTCACAGGGCGTCCGCGAGCAGTACTTC.

This clonotype was detected many times. The genes are TRBV11-2 and TRBJ2-5; D ambiguous. Trimming shortened V by 5 bases and J by 5 bases, and 12 bases separated the two germline ends. Germline CDR1 is SGHAT and CDR2 is FQNNGV. This CDR3 contains 13 residues. CDR3 protein: CASSPNLGETQYF. CDR3 bases: TGTGCCAGCAGCCCGAATTTGGGGGAGACCCAGTACTTC.

This clonotype was detected many times. The gene calls are TRBV9 and TRBJ2-7; TRBD2 matches 9 bases. The CDR3 is 14 residues long. Germline trimming cut 0 bases from V and 6 bases from J; bases unmatched to any gene: 4. Germline V gene lookup returns CDR1 SGDLS and CDR2 YYNGEE. In nucleotides, the CDR3 is TGTGCCAGCAGCGTAGCGGGGACTAGCAGCGAGCAGTACTTC. Translating gives CASSVAGTSSEQYF. The variable domain in full, with the rest retrieved from reference TRBV9 and TRBJ2-7, is DSGVTQTPKHLITATGQRVTLRCSPRSGDLSVYWYQQSLDQGLQFLIQYYNGEERAKGNILERFSAQQFPDLHSELNLSSLELGDSALYFCASSVAGTSSEQYFGPGTRLTVT.

This clonotype has ten or more counts. This rearrangement joins TRBV12-3 or TRBV12-4 to TRBJ1-2; D gene ambiguous. CDR3 length equals 12 residues. V lost 5 bases, J lost 4 bases, and 8 bases lay in between. This CDR3 is CASSQDRYGYTF. CDR3 coding DNA: TGTGCCAGCAGTCAAGACCGCTATGGCTACACCTTC.

Comments on this clonotype: No conserved phenylalanine or tryptophan ends this CDR3, so it is likely a read error. This rearrangement joins TRBV18 to TRBJ2-1; D gene uncertain. With 0 bases removed from V and 6 bases from J, the gap between germline ends came to 6 bases. This CDR3 comprises 13 residues. Germline V gene data show CDR1 as KGHSH and CDR2 as LQKENI. This CDR3 reads CASSPPGLNEQFL. In nucleotides, the CDR3 is TGTGCCAGCTCACCACCGGGCCTCAATGAGCAGTTCCTC.

In its sample, this clonotype was seen many times. The rearrangement uses TRBV28 and TRBJ1-1; 9 bases align to TRBD1. The CDR3 covers 16 residues. The germline V gene encodes CDR1 MDHEN and CDR2 SYDVKM. Germline trimming cut 6 bases from V and 0 bases from J; bases unmatched to any gene: 8. The CDR3 reads CASSRGQGRMNTEAFF. Here the CDR3 DNA reads TGTGCCAGCAGCCGTGGACAGGGGAGAATGAACACTGAAGCTTTCTTT.

This clonotype has ten or more counts. The CDR3 nucleotides are TGTGCCAACCGGGAGCGAGGGGATTCACCCCTCCACTTT. Protein product: CANRERGDSPLHF. The rearrangement links TRBV6-1 to TRBJ1-6, with a tentative D call TRBD1 (5 bases). Deletions cut 10 bases from V and 8 bases from J, with 15 bases between. The CDR3 consists of 13 residues. Germline V gene data show CDR1 as MNHNS and CDR2 as SASEGT.

This clonotype was seen many times. The chain couples TRBV20-1 to TRBJ2-7; TRBD2 matches at 14 bases. Trimming at V came to 2 bases and at J to 3 bases, leaving 3 bases not matched to a gene. The CDR3 sequence is 15 residues long. Germline V CDR1 and CDR2: DFQATT, SNEGSKA (reference sequence). The CDR3 spells CSARRTSGRRYEQYF. As DNA, the CDR3 is TGCAGTGCTAGAAGGACTAGCGGGAGGCGCTACGAGCAGTACTTC.

This clonotype appeared a few times. CDR3 amino acids: CASSYSLGGGATLYGYTF. In DNA, the CDR3 is TGCGCCAGCAGCTACAGCCTGGGTGGAGGAGCCACCCTCTATGGCTACACCTTC. This chain links TRBV4-1 with TRBJ1-2; D not certain. The CDR3 spans 18 residues. The germline V gene encodes CDR1 MGHRA and CDR2 YSYEKL. V lost 5 bases to trimming and J lost 4 bases, with 26 bases between them.

This clonotype was seen repeatedly, ten times or more. The CDR3 DNA sequence: TGTGCCAGCTCACCCAAGGGAACTCGTGGCTACACCTTC. Amino acid sequence: CASSPKGTRGYTF. The J gene is TRBJ1-2, the V gene TRBV18; D is ambiguous. Germline V gene lookup returns CDR1 KGHSH and CDR2 LQKENI. The CDR3 extends over 13 amino acids. Trimming cost V 3 bases and J 7 bases, with 12 bases left between them.

This clonotype was seen ten or more times. This chain joins TRBV11-1 and TRBJ2-5, with a possible D match to TRBD2 (5 bases). Trimming removed 0 bases at V and 5 bases at J, with 13 bases between. This CDR3 spans 15 amino acids. The germline CDR1 and CDR2 sequences are SGHAT and FQDESV (reference sequence). DNA for the CDR3: TGTGCCAGCAGCTTAGCGGGAGTGGGGAAGGAGACCCAGTACTTC. It encodes CASSLAGVGKETQYF.

This clonotype was counted at least ten times. The chain recombines TRBV3-1 with TRBJ2-1, with 9 nucleotides matching TRBD2. The CDR3 length is 17 residues. The ends lost 1 base at V and 0 bases at J; junction bases unmatched: 4. Looked up from germline, CDR1 is LGHDT and CDR2 is YNNKEL (reference sequence). The chain's CDR3 is CASSQGRAGGSYNEQFF. In DNA form, the CDR3 reads TGTGCCAGCAGCCAAGGACGAGCGGGAGGCTCCTACAATGAGCAGTTCTTC.

This chain links TRBV4-1 with TRBJ1-1; a possible D gene is TRBD1 (6 bases). The CDR3 runs to 13 residues. The V gene lost 4 bases and the J gene lost 7 bases, with 13 bases spanning the gap. Germline CDR1 is MGHRA and CDR2 is YSYEKL. The CDR3 region is CASSPQGMGEAFF. CDR3 DNA sequence: TGCGCCAGCAGCCCCCAGGGGATGGGTGAAGCTTTCTTT.

In this sample, this clonotype turned up many times. The chain carries TRBV7-9 and TRBJ2-7; the D gene is possibly TRBD2 (5 bases). V lost 4 bases to trimming and J lost 3 bases, with 10 bases between them. Per the germline V gene, CDR1 is SEHNR and CDR2 is FQNEAQ (reference sequence). This CDR3 comprises 13 residues. The CDR3 sequence: CASSYPSGYEQYF. Written as DNA, the CDR3 is TGTGCCAGCAGCTACCCCAGCGGCTACGAGCAGTACTTC.

This clonotype was recorded at least ten times. The chain employs TRBV4-2 and TRBJ2-5, with D unresolved. Germline CDR1 is LGHNA and CDR2 is YNFKEQ. Between the trimmed V and J ends, which lost 0 bases and 1 base, there was a span of 6 bases. The CDR3 is 14 amino acids. The CDR3 DNA follows: TGTGCCAGCAGCCAAGAGGTCCTCCAAGAGACCCAGTACTTC. This gives the protein CASSQEVLQETQYF.

At least ten counts were recorded for this clonotype. The gene calls are TRBV3-1 and TRBJ2-2; no clear D gene. Germline loops: CDR1 LGHDT, CDR2 YNNKEL (reference sequence). V lost 3 bases, J lost 2 bases, and 7 bases lay in between. This CDR3 contains 14 residues. The CDR3, as DNA: TGTGCCAGCAGCCATCACACTAACACCGGGGAGCTGTTTTTT. Translating it yields CASSHHTNTGELFF.

Many counts were recorded for this clonotype. V is TRBV7-2 and J is TRBJ2-2; D is undetermined. Germline V gene data show CDR1 as SGHTA and CDR2 as FQGNSA. V was shortened by 1 base and J by 2 bases, with 17 bases between the two germline ends. The CDR3 sequence is 18 residues long. The CDR3 coding sequence is TGTGCCAGCAGCTTAGATCTGGGCCCAGGTCACAACACCGGGGAGCTGTTTTTT. Its translation: CASSLDLGPGHNTGELFF. Full variable domain (rest looked up from reference TRBV7-2 and TRBJ2-2): GAGVSQSPSNKVTEKGKDVELRCDPISGHTALYWYRQSLGQGLEFLIYFQGNSAPDKSGLPSDRFSAERTGGSVSTLTIQRTQQEDSAVYLCASSLDLGPGHNTGELFFGEGSRLTVL.

The sample holds many counts of this clonotype. The rearrangement uses TRBV15 and TRBJ2-7; 9 bases line up with TRBD2. The CDR3 totals 18 residues. V dropped 1 base and J dropped 1; count of bases not matched to a gene: 11. CDR1 is LNHNV and CDR2 is YYDKDF in the germline V gene (reference sequence). The CDR3 loop reads CATSRAYLAGNSSYEQYF. CDR3 bases: TGTGCCACCAGCAGAGCTTATCTAGCGGGAAACAGTTCCTACGAGCAGTACTTC.

This clonotype was detected ten times or more. This chain connects TRBV18 to TRBJ1-1; a weak D match, TRBD1 (5 bases). CDR1 is KGHSH, CDR2 LQKENI, per germline. The CDR3 spans 14 residues. Deletions cut 7 bases from V and 0 bases from J, with 12 bases between. The CDR3 protein is CASLAGFLNTEAFF. The DNA of the CDR3 is TGTGCCAGCTTAGCAGGGTTTCTGAACACTGAAGCTTTCTTT.